The TCR delta chain described here comes from a study of gamma-delta chains in newborns, infants, children. For the study at large: Microbial exposure reportedly drives polyclonal innate γδ T cell expansion after birth.

Germline values: CDR1 TSWWSYY, CDR2 QGS. The CDR3 runs 21 residues. V gave up 0 bases and J gave up 0 bases; unmatched junction bases: 16. TCRdb re-analyzed the reads via CATT. The sample records around 5,000 delta-chain clones, 13% to 15% being singletons. This clone was detected only a few times. Sequenced here: blood, sampled at baseline. This receptor was obtained from a child who was a newborn, infant or young child, either healthy, febrile or measles-vaccinated (not recorded which). The chain recombines TRDV1 with TRDJ1; 10 bases map to TRDD3. The CDR3 sequence: CALGELWGIWGLVGHTDKLIF. The CDR3 DNA sequence: TGTGCTCTTGGGGAACTCTGGGGGATATGGGGTCTGGTCGGACACACCGATAAACTCATCTTT.